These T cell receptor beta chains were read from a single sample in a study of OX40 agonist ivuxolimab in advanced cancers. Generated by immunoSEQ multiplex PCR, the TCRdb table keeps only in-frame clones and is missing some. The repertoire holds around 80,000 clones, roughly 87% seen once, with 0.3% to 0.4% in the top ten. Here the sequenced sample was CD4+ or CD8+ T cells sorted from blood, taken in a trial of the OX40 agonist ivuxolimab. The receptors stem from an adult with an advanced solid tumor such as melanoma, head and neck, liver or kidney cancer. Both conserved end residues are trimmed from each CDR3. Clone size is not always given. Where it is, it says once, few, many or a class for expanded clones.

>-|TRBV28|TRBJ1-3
ASTRDRLSGNTIY
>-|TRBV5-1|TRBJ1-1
ASSYGGTEAF
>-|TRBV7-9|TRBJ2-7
ASSLVDEQY
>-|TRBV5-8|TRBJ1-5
ASTPDQPQH
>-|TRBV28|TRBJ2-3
ASSSGGSRTDTQY
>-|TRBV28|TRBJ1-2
ASSAMDRGGYT
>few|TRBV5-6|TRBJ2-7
ASSFGTGEYEQY
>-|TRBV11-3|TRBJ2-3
ASSLPGNRNTQY
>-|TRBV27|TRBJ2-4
ASSLVVGANIQY
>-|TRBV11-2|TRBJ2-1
ASSAGTSGRVGQF
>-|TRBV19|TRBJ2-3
ASSRMGKGDTQY
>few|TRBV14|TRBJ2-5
ASSPSIGGTQY
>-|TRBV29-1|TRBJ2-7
SVDVSGYEQY
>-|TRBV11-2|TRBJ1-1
ASSLVDKNTEAF
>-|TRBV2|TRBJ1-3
ASSLVGTIY
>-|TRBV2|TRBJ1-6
ASSEADMLSSYNSPLH
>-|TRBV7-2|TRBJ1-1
ASSLGGWGTEAF
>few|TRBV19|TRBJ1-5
ATIAGTENQGNQPQH
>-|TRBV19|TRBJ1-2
ASSEDSRMNYGYT
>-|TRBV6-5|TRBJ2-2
ASSKGLLFTGELF
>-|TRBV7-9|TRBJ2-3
ASSLISGGTQY
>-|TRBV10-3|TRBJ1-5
AISEGQVRSVQH
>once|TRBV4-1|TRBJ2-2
ASSQAVRESNTGELF
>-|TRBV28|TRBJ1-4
ASSFMGTTNEKLF
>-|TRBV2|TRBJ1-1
ASSERGRVYGTEAF
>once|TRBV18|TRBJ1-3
ASSPQNSGNTIY
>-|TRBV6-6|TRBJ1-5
ASTWGQGGQPQH
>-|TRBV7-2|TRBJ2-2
ASSLAGGMNTGELF
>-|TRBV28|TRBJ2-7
ASSTSTSGSYEQY
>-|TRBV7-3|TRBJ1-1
ASSSRDRGKTEAF
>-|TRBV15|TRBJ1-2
ATSREGGGVGGYT
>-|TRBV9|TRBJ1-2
ASGGTGSPLSGYT
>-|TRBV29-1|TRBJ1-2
SVGTGRNYGYT
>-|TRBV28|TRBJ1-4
ASSLGPLGEKLF
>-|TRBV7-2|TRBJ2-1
ASSLVSVPYNEQF
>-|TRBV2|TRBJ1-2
ASKRTETYGGT
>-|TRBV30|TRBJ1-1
AWTGLMNTEAF
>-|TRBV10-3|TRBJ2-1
AITGQLPRSYNEQF
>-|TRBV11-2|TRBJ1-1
ASSLDSNTEAF
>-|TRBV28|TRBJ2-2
ASSLFGLNTGELF
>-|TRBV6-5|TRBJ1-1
ASSYSTGEAF
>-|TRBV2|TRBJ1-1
ASSDGASLNTEAF
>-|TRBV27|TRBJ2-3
ASSSIIGTQY
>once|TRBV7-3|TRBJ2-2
ASSSYRGLDTGELF
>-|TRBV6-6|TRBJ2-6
ASERASGANVLT
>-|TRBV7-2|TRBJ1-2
ASSVGGGGPGYT
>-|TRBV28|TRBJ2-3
ASSLMGQAGTDTQY
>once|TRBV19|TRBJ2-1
ASSMIDSRNEQF
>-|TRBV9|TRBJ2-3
ASSAGTSGSRGTDTQY
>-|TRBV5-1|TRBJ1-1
ASSLEGMNTEAF
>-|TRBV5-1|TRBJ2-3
ASSSQGTDTQY
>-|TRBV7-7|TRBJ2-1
ASSLTSTGEQF
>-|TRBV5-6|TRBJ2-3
ASRLLAGGPDTQY
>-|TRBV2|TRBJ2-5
ASREETQY
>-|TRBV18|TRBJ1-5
ASSPDSVQPQH
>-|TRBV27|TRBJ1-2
ASSLSRGSANYGYT
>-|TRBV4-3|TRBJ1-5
ASSQEVQIGDSNQPQH
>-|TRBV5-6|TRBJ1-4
ASSPGPANEKLF
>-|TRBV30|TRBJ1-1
AWRRPGGGGTEAF
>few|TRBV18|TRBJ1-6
ASSPGQLGNSPLH